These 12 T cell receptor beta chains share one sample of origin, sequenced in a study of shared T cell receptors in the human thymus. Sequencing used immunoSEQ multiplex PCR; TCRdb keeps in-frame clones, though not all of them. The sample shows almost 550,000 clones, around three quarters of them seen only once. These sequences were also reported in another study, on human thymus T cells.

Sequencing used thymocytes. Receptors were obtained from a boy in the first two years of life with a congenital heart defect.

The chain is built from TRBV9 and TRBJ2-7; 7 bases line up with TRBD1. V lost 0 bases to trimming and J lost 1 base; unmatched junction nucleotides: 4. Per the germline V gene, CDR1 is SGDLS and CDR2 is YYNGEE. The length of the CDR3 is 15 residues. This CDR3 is CASSVDGTASYEQYF. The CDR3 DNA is TGTGCCAGCAGCGTAGACGGGACAGCATCCTACGAGCAGTACTTC.

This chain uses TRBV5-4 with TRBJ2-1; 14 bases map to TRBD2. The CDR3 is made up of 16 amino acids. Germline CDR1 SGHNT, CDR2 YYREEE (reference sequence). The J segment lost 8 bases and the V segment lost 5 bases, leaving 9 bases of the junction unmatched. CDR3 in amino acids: CASRGLGTSGRHEQFF. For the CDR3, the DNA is TGTGCCAGCAGAGGGCTGGGGACTAGCGGGAGACATGAGCAGTTCTTC.

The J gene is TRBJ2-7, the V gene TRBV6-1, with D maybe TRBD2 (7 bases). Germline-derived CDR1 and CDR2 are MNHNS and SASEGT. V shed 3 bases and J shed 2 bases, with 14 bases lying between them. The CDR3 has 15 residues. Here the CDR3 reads CASSEGAGVPYEQYF. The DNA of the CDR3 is TGTGCCAGCAGTGAGGGGGCGGGAGTGCCCTACGAGCAGTACTTC.

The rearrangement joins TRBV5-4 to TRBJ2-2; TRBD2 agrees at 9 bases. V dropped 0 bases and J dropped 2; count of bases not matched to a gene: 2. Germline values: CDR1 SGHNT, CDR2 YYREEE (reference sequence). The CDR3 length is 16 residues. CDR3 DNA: TGTGCCAGCAGCTTGGTCCTAGCGGGAAACACCGGGGAGCTGTTTTTT. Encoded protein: CASSLVLAGNTGELFF.

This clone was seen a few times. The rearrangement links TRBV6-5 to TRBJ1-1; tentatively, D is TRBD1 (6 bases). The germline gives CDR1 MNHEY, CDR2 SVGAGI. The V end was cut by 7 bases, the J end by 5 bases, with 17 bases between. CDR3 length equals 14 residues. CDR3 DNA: TGTGCCAGCACCCCGGGGGGCGCGGGAACTGAAGCTTTCTTT. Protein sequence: CASTPGGAGTEAFF.

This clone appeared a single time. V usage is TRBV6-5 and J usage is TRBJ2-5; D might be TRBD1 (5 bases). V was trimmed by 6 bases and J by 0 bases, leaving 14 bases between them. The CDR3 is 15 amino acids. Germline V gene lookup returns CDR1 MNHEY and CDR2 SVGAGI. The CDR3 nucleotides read TGTGCCAGCAGGCCTGACCAGGGCGACCAAGAGACCCAGTACTTC. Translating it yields CASRPDQGDQETQYF.

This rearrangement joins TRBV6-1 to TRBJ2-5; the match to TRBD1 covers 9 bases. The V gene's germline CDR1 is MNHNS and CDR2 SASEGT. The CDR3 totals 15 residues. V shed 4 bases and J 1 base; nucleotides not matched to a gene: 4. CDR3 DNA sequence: TGTGCCAGCAGTGTCGACAGGGGGGGCCAAGAGACCCAGTACTTC. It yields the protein CASSVDRGGQETQYF.

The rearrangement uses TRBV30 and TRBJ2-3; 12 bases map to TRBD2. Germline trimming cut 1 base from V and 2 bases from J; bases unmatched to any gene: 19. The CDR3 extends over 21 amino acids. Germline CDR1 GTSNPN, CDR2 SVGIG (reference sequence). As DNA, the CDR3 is TGTGCCTGGAGTGGGGCTAGCGGGAGGGAGCAACGTCACTCCTTCACAGATACGCAGTATTTT. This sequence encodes CAWSGASGREQRHSFTDTQYF.

CDR3 sequence: CASSPDSHQPQHF. CDR3 nucleotide sequence: TGTGCCAGCTCACCGGACAGCCATCAGCCCCAGCATTTT. The gene calls are TRBV18 and TRBJ1-5, with D maybe TRBD1 (6 bases). The V and J ends lost 3 bases and 5 bases respectively, with 8 bases between them. This CDR3 region has 13 residues. Germline V gene sequence: CDR1 KGHSH, CDR2 LQKENI. The full variable domain, rest sourced from reference TRBV18 and TRBJ1-5, is NAGVMQNPRHLVRRRGQEARLRCSPMKGHSHVYWYRQLPEEGLKFMVYLQKENIIDESGMPKERFSAEFPKEGPSILRIQQVVRGDSAAYFCASSPDSHQPQHFGDGTRLSIL.

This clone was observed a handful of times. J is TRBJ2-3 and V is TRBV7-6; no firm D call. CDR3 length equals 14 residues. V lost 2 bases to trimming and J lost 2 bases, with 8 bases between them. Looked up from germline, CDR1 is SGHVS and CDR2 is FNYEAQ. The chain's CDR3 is CASSLSRNTDTQYF. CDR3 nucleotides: TGTGCCAGCAGCTTATCTAGAAACACAGATACGCAGTATTTT.

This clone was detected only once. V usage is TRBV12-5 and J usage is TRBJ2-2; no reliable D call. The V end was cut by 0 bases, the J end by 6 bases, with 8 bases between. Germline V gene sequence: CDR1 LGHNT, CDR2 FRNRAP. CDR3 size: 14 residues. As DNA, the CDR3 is TGTGCTAGTGGTTTGGTACACACGCCCGGGGAGCTGTTTTTT. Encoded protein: CASGLVHTPGELFF.

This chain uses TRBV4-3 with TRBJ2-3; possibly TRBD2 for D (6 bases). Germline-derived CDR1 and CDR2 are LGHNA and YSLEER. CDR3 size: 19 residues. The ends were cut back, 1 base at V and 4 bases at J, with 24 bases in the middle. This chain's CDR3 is CASSQVRPGRREWPDTQYF. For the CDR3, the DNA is TGCGCCAGCAGCCAAGTTAGGCCGGGGCGTCGGGAGTGGCCAGATACGCAGTATTTT.